This T cell receptor beta chain comes out of a study of cytomegalovirus exposure and HLA in healthy donors (dated by TCRdb to about 2017). Concerning the study at large: According to a later analysis, the roughly 130 validation repertoires were produced on the same platform as the roughly 720 repertoires of the first cohort. The aim of the study was to test whether cataloging public T cell receptors could identify signatures of past pathogen exposure. Besides the first cohort of 500 to 700 subjects, a separate validation cohort made up of over a hundred different subjects was used. The study combined high-throughput TCR immunosequencing, statistical association of individual TCRs with disease status, and machine learning to predict cytomegalovirus infection status.

Results the study describes overall, beyond this receptor: A total of fewer than 200 TCR beta chains were listed by the study as associated with cytomegalovirus. The classifier was reported to diagnose cytomegalovirus status with high specificity and sensitivity in both the original and validation cohorts. Most TCR sequences were observed very rarely across donors, whereas some public TCRs were present in many individuals. Of the cluster scores, about 94% were above 0 in a later analysis, which found that TCRs clustered in the first cohort also tended to co-occur in the 90 to 150 validation repertoires. The validation cohort had no HLA typing available for a later analysis, so co-occurrence within that cohort was assessed over all 130 or so repertoires. Three of the identified cytomegalovirus-associated TCR beta chains were confirmed in vitro to be specific for cytomegalovirus antigens. The authors suggested that the approach could potentially be extended to other disease states and immunological phenotypes.

Counted from cysteine to phenylalanine, this CDR3 has 15 amino acids. Only CDR3 DNA is held: 45 bases, read in frame from base 1. The V end gives up 6 bases and the J end 7 bases, leaving 9 bases in the junction not matched to a gene. CDR1 and CDR2 are drawn from the germline V gene: MNHEY, SVGAGI. The donors were included in the validation cohort of roughly 120 subjects, a group kept apart from the roughly 700-subject first cohort. As regards this clone: Its antigen is not yet known. The sample holds no much larger clone one base away, and base qualities are not on file.

The library came from the immunoSEQ multiplex PCR assay. On the study's bioinformatics: A statistical classification framework was built to diagnose cytomegalovirus status from the catalog of TCR beta chain sequences. TCRdb retrieved this table from immuneACCESS and kept in-frame rearrangements only. Not all clones are present; in checked studies, unresolved V genes account for under half, and no reason is known for the remainder. V and J calls and clone size are copied from that table; D and trimming were computed from the DNA. The table for this sample lists approximately 140,000 clones; 70% to 90% of them were counted only once. Jointly, the top ten make up roughly 3% of the sample.

The rearranged segments are TRBV6-5 and TRBJ1-2; 12 junctional bases match TRBD1. The TCR originated in a man in his late teens or twenties in good health and CMV-seronegative. The sequenced material came from PBMCs. The sequenced DNA is TGTGCCAGCAGACCCCCCGGGACAGGGGGCGGTGGCTACACCTTC. Its protein is CASRPPGTGGGGYTF.